Included here is one T cell receptor beta chain sequence, with context. In the original analysis: Scientists estimated how many nucleated cells there were by amplifying reference gene primers. The data were produced by immunoSEQ multiplex PCR, yet TCRdb's version contains in-frame clones alone and is incomplete. The V and J calls and clone size are taken from that table; D and trimming were inferred from the DNA. This table holds over 120,000 clones, about 86% found once. The record originates from a study of blood T cell repertoires in COVID-19. Study-wide background: Collection of acute and convalescent COVID-19 samples took place in the United States, Italy and Spain.

The receptor was derived from an elderly woman with acute or convalescent COVID-19. Sequencing used peripheral blood.

This CDR3 is CASRGAGNTIYF. Written as DNA, the CDR3 is TGTGCCAGCAGGGGGGCAGGAAACACCATATATTTT. This chain joins TRBV13 and TRBJ1-3; D may be TRBD1 (6 bases). The CDR3 is made up of 12 amino acids. The germline V gene has CDR1 PRHDT and CDR2 FYEKMQ (reference sequence). V gave up 6 bases and J gave up 4 bases, with 7 bases separating them.